These 5 T cell receptor beta chains originate from one sample sequenced in a study of cytomegalovirus exposure and HLA in healthy donors. PCR involved 60 Vbeta and 13 Jbeta primers. Using immunoSEQ multiplex PCR, the repertoire was profiled, and TCRdb retains in-frame clones only, with some absent. This sample yields about 160,000 clones, of which approximately 81% are seen a single time; around 2.5% belongs to the top ten. Material for sequencing was PBMCs. The receptors derive from a female donor in good health and CMV-seronegative.

The rearrangement links TRBV27 to TRBJ2-7, with 9 bases that match TRBD2. The trim removed 3 bases at V and 3 bases at J, leaving 3 bases unmatched. The germline CDR1 and CDR2 sequences are MNHEY and SMNVEV (reference sequence). The CDR3 is made up of 14 amino acids. CDR3 in DNA: TGTGCCAGCAGTTTGGGTAGCGGGAGCTACGAGCAGTACTTC. Its translation: CASSLGSGSYEQYF.

The rearrangement uses TRBV5-1 and TRBJ2-2; 12 nucleotides line up with TRBD2. Germline V gives CDR1 SGHRS, CDR2 YFSETQ. The CDR3 totals 19 residues. Trimming at V came to 4 bases and at J to 4 bases, leaving 14 bases not matched to a gene. The CDR3 sequence: CASSLGRASGGAPTGELFF. As DNA, the CDR3 is TGCGCCAGCAGCCTGGGCCGGGCTAGCGGGGGGGCCCCCACCGGGGAGCTGTTTTTT. Using reference TRBV5-1 and TRBJ2-2 for the parts outside the CDR3, the full variable domain is KAGVTQTPRYLIKTRGQQVTLSCSPISGHRSVSWYQQTPGQGLQFLFEYFSETQRNKGNFPGRFSGRQFSNSRSEMNVSTLELGDSALYLCASSLGRASGGAPTGELFFGEGSRLTVL.

The chain uses TRBV6-1 and TRBJ2-7; D possibly corresponds to TRBD1 (5 bases). Per germline, CDR1 MNHNS and CDR2 SASEGT. The CDR3 covers 13 residues. Deletions cut 7 bases from V and 3 bases from J, with 13 bases between. DNA for the CDR3: TGTGCCAGCACCCTGACAGCTCGCTACGAGCAGTACTTC. Translated, it gives CASTLTARYEQYF.

The CDR3 region has the DNA TGTGCCAGCCTGGGCGGAGGGCCTCTCAATCAGCCCCAGCATTTT. It is translated as CASLGGGPLNQPQHF. The chain recombines TRBV28 with TRBJ1-5, with unresolved D. Deletions cut 8 bases from V and 3 bases from J, with 17 bases between. This CDR3 comprises 15 residues. Germline V lookup: CDR1 MDHEN, CDR2 SYDVKM. The full variable domain, its missing parts supplied by reference TRBV28 and TRBJ1-5, is DVKVTQSSRYLVKRTGEKVFLECVQDMDHENMFWYRQDPGLGLRLIYFSYDVKMKEKGDIPEGYSVSREKKERFSLILESASTNQTSMYLCASLGGGPLNQPQHFGDGTRLSIL.

Only one count was recorded for this clone. This sequence joins TRBV28 and TRBJ2-7; D ambiguous. CDR1 is MDHEN and CDR2 is SYDVKM in the germline V gene. Trimming removed 3 bases at V and 4 bases at J, with 7 bases between. The CDR3 is 12 amino acids. CDR3 sequence reads: CASSLARYEQYF. In DNA form, the CDR3 reads TGTGCCAGCAGTTTGGCGAGGTACGAGCAGTACTTC.